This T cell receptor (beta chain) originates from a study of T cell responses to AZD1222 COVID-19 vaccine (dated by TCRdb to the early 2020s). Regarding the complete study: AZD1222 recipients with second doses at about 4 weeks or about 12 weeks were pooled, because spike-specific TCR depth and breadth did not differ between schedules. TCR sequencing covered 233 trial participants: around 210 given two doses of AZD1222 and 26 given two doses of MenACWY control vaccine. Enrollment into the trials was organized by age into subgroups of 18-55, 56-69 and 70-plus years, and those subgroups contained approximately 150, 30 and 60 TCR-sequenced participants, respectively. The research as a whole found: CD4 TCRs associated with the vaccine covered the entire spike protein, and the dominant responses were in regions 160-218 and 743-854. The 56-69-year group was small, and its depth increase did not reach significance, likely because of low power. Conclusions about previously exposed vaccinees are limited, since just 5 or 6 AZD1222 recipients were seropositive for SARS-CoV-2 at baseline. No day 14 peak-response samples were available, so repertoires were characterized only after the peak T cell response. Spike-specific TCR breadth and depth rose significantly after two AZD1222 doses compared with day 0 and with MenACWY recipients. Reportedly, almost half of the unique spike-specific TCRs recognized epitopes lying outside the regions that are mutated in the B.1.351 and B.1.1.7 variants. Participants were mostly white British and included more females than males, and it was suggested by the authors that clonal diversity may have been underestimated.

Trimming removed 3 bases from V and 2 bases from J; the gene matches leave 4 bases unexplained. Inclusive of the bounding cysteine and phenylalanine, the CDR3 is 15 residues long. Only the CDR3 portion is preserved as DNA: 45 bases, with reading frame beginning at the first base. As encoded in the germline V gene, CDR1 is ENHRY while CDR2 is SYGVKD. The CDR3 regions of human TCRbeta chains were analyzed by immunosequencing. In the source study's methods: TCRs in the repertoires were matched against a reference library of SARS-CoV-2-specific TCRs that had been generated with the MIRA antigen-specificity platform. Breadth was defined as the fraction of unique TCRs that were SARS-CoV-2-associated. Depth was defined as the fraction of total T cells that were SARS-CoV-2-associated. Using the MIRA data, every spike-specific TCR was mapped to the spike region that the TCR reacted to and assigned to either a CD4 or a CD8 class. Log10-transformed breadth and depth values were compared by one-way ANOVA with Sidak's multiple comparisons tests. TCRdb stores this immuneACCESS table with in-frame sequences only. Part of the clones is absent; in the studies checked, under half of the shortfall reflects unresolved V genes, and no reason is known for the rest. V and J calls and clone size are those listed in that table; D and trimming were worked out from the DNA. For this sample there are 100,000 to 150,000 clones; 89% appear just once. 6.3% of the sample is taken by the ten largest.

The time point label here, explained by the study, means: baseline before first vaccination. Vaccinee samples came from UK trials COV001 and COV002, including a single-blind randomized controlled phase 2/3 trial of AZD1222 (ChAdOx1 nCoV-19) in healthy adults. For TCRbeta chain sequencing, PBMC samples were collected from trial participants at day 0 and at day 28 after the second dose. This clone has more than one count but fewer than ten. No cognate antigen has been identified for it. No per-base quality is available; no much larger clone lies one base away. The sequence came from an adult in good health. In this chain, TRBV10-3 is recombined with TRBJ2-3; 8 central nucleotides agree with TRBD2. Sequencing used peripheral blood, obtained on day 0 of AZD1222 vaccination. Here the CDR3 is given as CAISDRAGDTDTQYF. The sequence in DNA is TGTGCCATCAGTGACCGAGCGGGGGACACAGATACGCAGTATTTT.